This passage covers 28 T cell receptor beta chains from one sample sequenced in a study of glioma-infiltrating T cells. TCR alpha and beta CDR3 regions were amplified from RNA using iRepertoire nested multiplex PCR. MiXCR was run by TCRdb on the multiplex PCR reads, yielding one entry per CDR3 protein. The sample yields over 120,000 distinct CDR3 sequences, around 42% seen once. The sequencing input was glioma tissue, nonneoplastic brain tissue, or PBMCs (not recorded which). These receptors all stem from a human donor with low-grade glioma or glioblastoma, undergoing nonglioma brain surgery, or in good health (not recorded which).

Ten or more counts support this clonotype. J is TRBJ1-1 and V is TRBV6-1, with D unresolved. V lost 0 bases and J 1 base, leaving 9 bases between the germline ends. Germline V gene sequence: CDR1 MNHNS, CDR2 SASEGT. The CDR3 covers 15 residues. The CDR3 sequence is CASSEAAGGNTEAFF. The CDR3 nucleotides read TGTGCCAGCAGTGAAGCGGCAGGAGGGAACACTGAAGCTTTCTTT.

This clonotype was picked up a small number of times. The CDR3 region has the DNA TGTGCCAGCAGCTTACAGCTAGGGCACACAGATACGCAGTATTTT. Protein product: CASSLQLGHTDTQYF. The V call is TRBV7-2, the J call TRBJ2-3, with D uncertain. The CDR3 spans 15 residues. Germline V gives CDR1 SGHTA, CDR2 FQGNSA. The ends were cut back, 2 bases at V and 2 bases at J, with 11 bases in the middle.

This clonotype was observed a handful of times. This sequence joins TRBV11-2 and TRBJ2-5, with D perhaps TRBD1 (7 bases). The CDR3 is 14 amino acids. With 3 bases removed from V and 5 bases from J, the gap between germline ends came to 13 bases. Germline assignment: CDR1 SGHAT and CDR2 FQNNGV. The CDR3 loop is CASSFVSGGETQYF. In DNA form, the CDR3 reads TGTGCCAGCAGCTTCGTGTCAGGGGGGGAGACCCAGTACTTC.

The chain joins TRBV20-1 to TRBJ2-7, with D possibly TRBD1 on 6 matching bases. The CDR3 covers 13 residues. Germline V gene sequence: CDR1 DFQATT, CDR2 SNEGSKA (reference sequence). Trimming removed 5 bases from V and 3 bases from J, with 14 bases in between. The CDR3 reads CSAGMGANYEQYF. The CDR3 DNA is TGCAGTGCTGGGATGGGGGCCAACTACGAGCAGTACTTC.

Points on this clonotype: The junction shows a germline mismatch at one end, possibly a read error. The V call is TRBV4-2, the J call TRBJ1-2; D is unresolved. The germline CDR1 and CDR2 sequences are LGHNA and YNFKEQ. This CDR3 comprises 12 residues. The DNA of the CDR3 is TGTGCCAGCAGCCAAGATAACAGCCTCCTCGCCTTC. Translated, it gives CASSQDNSLLAF.

This clonotype was counted many times. The genes are TRBV6-2 or TRBV6-3 and TRBJ2-3, with 8 bases identical to TRBD2. Germline values: CDR1 MNHEY, CDR2 SVGEGT. The J segment lost 1 base and the V segment lost 4 bases, leaving 7 bases of the junction unmatched. The CDR3 length is 16 residues. The CDR3 spells CASSSSTSVRTDTQYF. CDR3 nucleotide sequence: TGTGCCAGCAGTTCCTCGACTAGCGTCCGCACAGATACGCAGTATTTT.

This clonotype was found many times. This rearrangement joins TRBV28 to TRBJ2-7; TRBD2 aligns across 10 bases. The CDR3 spans 19 residues. Germline V lookup: CDR1 MDHEN, CDR2 SYDVKM. J lost 2 bases, V lost 3 bases, and 16 bases had no gene match. DNA for the CDR3: TGTGCCAGCAGTTTCATCTTGACTAGCGGGCCTAAGTCACCCTACGAGCAGTACTTC. This codes for CASSFILTSGPKSPYEQYF.

The table lists this clonotype with many counts. The chain couples TRBV6-1 to TRBJ2-1; D gene ambiguous. Germline V CDR1 and CDR2: MNHNS, SASEGT. The V end was cut by 6 bases, the J end by 5 bases, with 8 bases between. The CDR3 loop spans 12 amino acids. CDR3 DNA: TGTGCCAGCAGACAGCCCGACAATGAGCAGTTCTTC. Translating gives CASRQPDNEQFF.

The V call is TRBV6-2 or TRBV6-3, the J call TRBJ2-7; tentative D call: TRBD1 (6 bases). Looked up from germline, CDR1 is MNHEY and CDR2 is SVGEGT. The CDR3 consists of 14 residues. Trimming took 5 bases from V and 2 from J, leaving 13 bases between them. For the CDR3, the DNA is TGTGCCAGCAGTGTTTACAGGGCCCCCTACGAGCAGTACTTC. Its protein is CASSVYRAPYEQYF.

This clonotype was recorded only once. This may come from a read error, since a much larger clone is one base off. This chain links TRBV6-2 or TRBV6-3 with TRBJ2-7; no definite D call. CDR3 length equals 13 residues. Germline V gene data show CDR1 as MNHEY and CDR2 as SVGEGT. The V gene lost 2 bases and the J gene lost 0 bases, with 5 bases spanning the gap. The CDR3 DNA reads TGTGCCAGCAGTTACAGGACCTCCTACGAGCAGTACTTC. Its translation is CASSYRTSYEQYF.

This clonotype was counted only a few times. The V and J genes are TRBV20-1 and TRBJ1-1, with TRBD1 matching over 7 bases. The germline CDR1 and CDR2 sequences are DFQATT and SNEGSKA (reference sequence). Trimming cost V 5 bases and J 7 bases; bases outside gene matches: 7. The CDR3 contains 12 residues. CDR3 coding DNA: TGCAGTGCTGAAGACAGGGCCGATGAAGCTTTCTTT. Its protein is CSAEDRADEAFF.

This clonotype was seen only a few times. This chain links TRBV20-1 with TRBJ2-1, with a possible D match to TRBD2 (6 bases). V shed 3 bases and J shed 6 bases, with 12 bases lying between them. In germline, CDR1 is DFQATT, CDR2 SNEGSKA (reference sequence). The CDR3 contains 13 residues. CDR3 protein: CSASRRGSNEQFF. CDR3 DNA sequence: TGCAGTGCTAGCAGGAGGGGTTCCAATGAGCAGTTCTTC.

This rearrangement joins TRBV10-1 to TRBJ1-2; no clear D gene. V lost 9 bases, J lost 5 bases, and 16 bases lay in between. Germline CDR1 WNHNN, CDR2 SYGVQD (reference sequence). CDR3 length: 13 amino acids. CDR3 sequence (DNA): TGCGCCAGAATAAGGACGGCCCCTTATGGCTACACCTTC. This encodes CARIRTAPYGYTF.

The chain uses TRBV7-9 and TRBJ2-3, with D perhaps matching TRBD1 (6 bases). Germline V gene lookup returns CDR1 SEHNR and CDR2 FQNEAQ (reference sequence). CDR3 size: 14 residues. V shed 5 bases and J shed 0 bases, with 9 bases lying between them. The CDR3 region has the DNA TGTGCCAGCAGCCCCGACAGGAGCACAGATACGCAGTATTTT. This encodes CASSPDRSTDTQYF.

This clonotype was observed a handful of times. This rearrangement joins TRBV6-1 to TRBJ2-1, with TRBD2 matching over 8 bases. CDR1 MNHNS and CDR2 SASEGT come from the germline V gene. V lost 5 bases, J lost 0 bases, and 12 bases stayed unmatched. This CDR3 has 18 amino acids. The DNA of the CDR3 is TGTGCCAGCAGTTTCACGGCCAGCGGGACTAGCTCCTACAATGAGCAGTTCTTC. Translated: CASSFTASGTSSYNEQFF.

The rearrangement joins TRBV27 to TRBJ2-3, with 7 bases that match TRBD1. Germline V lookup: CDR1 MNHEY, CDR2 SMNVEV (reference sequence). This CDR3 is 16 amino acids long. Trimming took 5 bases from V and 6 from J; bases not matched to a gene: 14. The CDR3 protein is CASSLDYRTGADTQYF. In DNA form, the CDR3 reads TGTGCCAGCAGTCTAGACTATCGGACAGGTGCGGATACGCAGTATTTT.

V is TRBV5-4 and J is TRBJ2-5; TRBD2 matches at 10 bases. The CDR3 is made up of 15 amino acids. V lost 0 bases and J lost 5; bases outside the gene matches: 4. The V gene's germline CDR1 is SGHNT and CDR2 YYREEE (reference sequence). The CDR3 sequence: CASSLVLAGVETQYF. The CDR3 DNA reads as TGTGCCAGCAGCTTGGTCCTAGCGGGGGTGGAGACCCAGTACTTC.

This sequence joins TRBV6-2 or TRBV6-3 and TRBJ2-7; possibly TRBD1 for D (6 bases). With 4 bases removed from V and 1 base from J, the gap between germline ends came to 11 bases. This CDR3 has 14 residues. Germline CDR1 and CDR2: MNHEY and SVGEGT. CDR3: CASSSGATSYEQYF. The CDR3 bases are TGTGCCAGCAGTTCAGGGGCAACGTCCTACGAGCAGTACTTC.

This clonotype was counted between two and nine times. The gene calls are TRBV6-1 and TRBJ1-1, with unresolved D. Germline V gene lookup returns CDR1 MNHNS and CDR2 SASEGT. The CDR3 spans 11 residues. Trimming pared 6 bases from V and 6 bases from J, leaving 8 bases between. The CDR3 is CASSQESEAFF. DNA for the CDR3: TGTGCCAGCAGCCAGGAGTCTGAAGCTTTCTTT.

This sequence joins TRBV7-8 and TRBJ2-1; D unclear. The V and J ends lost 7 bases and 2 bases respectively, with 12 bases between them. The CDR3 is made up of 14 amino acids. Germline CDR1 is SGHVS and CDR2 is FQNEAQ. CDR3 protein: CASTPGSTYNEQFF. CDR3 coding DNA: TGTGCCAGCACCCCGGGTAGCACCTACAATGAGCAGTTCTTC.

This clonotype was detected a few times. The gene calls are TRBV2 and TRBJ1-5; a possible D gene is TRBD1 (5 bases). The length of the CDR3 is 15 residues. V was cut by 6 bases and J by 9 bases, with 21 bases left in between. Germline CDR1 is SNHLY and CDR2 is FYNNEI. CDR3 loop: CASSLRGQGSRPQHF. CDR3 coding DNA: TGTGCCAGCAGCCTAAGGGGCCAGGGTAGTCGGCCCCAGCATTTT.

A word on this clonotype: This may stem from a read error, because a much larger clone lies one nucleotide away. The rearrangement uses TRBV6-5 and TRBJ1-5; possible D gene TRBD1, 5 bases. The CDR3 extends over 13 amino acids. CDR1 and CDR2 (germline): MNHEY, SVGAGI. The DNA of the CDR3 is TGTGCCAGCAGACCAGGGCGGGATCAGCCCCAGCGTTTT. This encodes CASRPGRDQPQRF.

The chain links TRBV27 to TRBJ1-2; 7 bases match TRBD1. Germline V gene data show CDR1 as MNHEY and CDR2 as SMNVEV (reference sequence). J gave up 3 bases and V 5 bases, and 6 bases lay outside the gene matches. The CDR3 contains 14 residues. CDR3 sequence: CASSMTGMYYGYTF. For the CDR3, the DNA is TGTGCCAGCAGTATGACAGGGATGTACTATGGCTACACCTTC.

The chain is built from TRBV20-1 and TRBJ1-1, with D possibly matching TRBD1 (5 bases). The CDR3 has 13 amino acids. V dropped 2 bases and J dropped 1 base, with 8 bases sitting between them. Germline V gene data show CDR1 as DFQATT and CDR2 as SNEGSKA (reference sequence). The CDR3 sequence is CSARKTGNTEAFF. The CDR3 nucleotides are TGCAGTGCTAGAAAAACAGGGAACACTGAAGCTTTCTTT.

With regard to this clonotype: The junction and the germline gene differ at one end; a read error may be behind it. The chain recombines TRBV20-1 with TRBJ2-5, with TRBD1 matching 9 bases. The germline V gene has CDR1 DFQATT and CDR2 SNEGSKA (reference sequence). The CDR3 runs to 16 residues. CDR3 sequence reads: CSAGEASLGQGGTQYF. CDR3 nucleotides: TGCAGTGCTGGAGAGGCGAGCTTGGGACAGGGAGGGACCCAGTACTTT.

The chain has TRBV6-6 and TRBJ2-1; TRBD1 matches at 8 bases. J lost 7 bases, V lost 2 bases, and 10 bases had no gene match. The CDR3 has 16 residues. Germline V gene sequence: CDR1 MNHNY, CDR2 SVGAGI (reference sequence). The CDR3 nucleotides read TGTGCCAGCAGTTACGGTCGGGCAGGGGGCTGGAATGAGCAGTTCTTC. Its translation: CASSYGRAGGWNEQFF.

This clonotype was seen more than once but under ten times. The CDR3: CASSLAGTGGGEQYF. The DNA for the CDR3 is TGTGCCAGCAGTTTAGCCGGGACAGGGGGTGGCGAGCAGTACTTC. This rearrangement joins TRBV27 to TRBJ2-7; TRBD1 matches at 11 bases. Germline CDR1 MNHEY, CDR2 SMNVEV (reference sequence). J gave up 6 bases and V 2 bases, and 6 bases lay outside the gene matches. CDR3 size: 15 residues.

Only a few counts were recorded for this clonotype. CDR3 in DNA: TGCGCCAGCAGCCAAGCGTCACAGGGGGCAAGGTACGAGCAGTACTTC. The encoded protein is CASSQASQGARYEQYF. V usage is TRBV4-1 and J usage is TRBJ2-7; TRBD1 aligns across 9 bases. CDR1 is MGHRA and CDR2 is YSYEKL in the germline V gene. V was clipped by 1 base and J by 4 bases; unmatched bases: 8. This CDR3 comprises 16 residues.